This record concerns one T cell receptor (beta chain) sequence. Its cognate antigen is unknown. TCR beta VDJ combinations and CDR3 sequences were profiled from genomic DNA. Each CDR3 protein is one row after TCRdb ran MiXCR on the reads. This sample carries 260,000 or so distinct CDR3 sequences, 82% of them seen once, and the ten largest clones take about 41%. This entry comes from a study of CD8+CD57+ T cells in acquired aplastic anemia. Study-wide points: In common between the patients and the controls were nearly 30 CD8+ CDR3 sequences.

Flow cytometry had shown expanded CD8+CD57+ cells in the patients chosen for sequencing. Looked up from germline, CDR1 is SGHAT and CDR2 is FQNNGV. There are 14 residues in the CDR3. The V gene end was trimmed by 5 bases and the J gene end by 6 bases; junction bases not matched to a gene: 6. The rearrangement uses TRBV11-2 and TRBJ2-3, with 9 bases lining up with TRBD2. The sequencing sample was made of sorted CD4+, CD8+, or CD8+CD57+ T cells (not recorded which) from PBMCs. This receptor was identified in a human donor with aplastic anemia. CDR3 protein: CASSQAGGRDTQYF. CDR3 nucleotide sequence: TGTGCCAGCAGCCAAGCGGGGGGTCGCGATACGCAGTATTTT.